This entry lists 24 T cell receptor beta chains sequenced from one sample in a study of vaccination effects on CD4 cells after COVID-19 (dated by TCRdb to 2021 to 2024). The method was the immunoSEQ multiplex PCR assay. TCRdb mirrors the immuneACCESS table, restricted to in-frame sequences. Some clones are absent from its copies; in checked studies, under half trace to an unresolved V gene, and the reason for the others is unknown. This sample comprises about 45,000 clones, approximately 70% of them detected only once. The ten largest clones represent around a third of the sample. For these TCRs, the target antigens are not known. The ViraFEST assay stimulated PBMC with viral peptide pools and then used TCR sequencing to identify antigen-specific CD4+ T cell clonotypes by expansion. After more than nine days of culture, CD4+ T cells were isolated with the EasySep CD4+ T cell isolation kit. PCR-confirmed SARS-CoV-2 infection had occurred in convalescent patients between March and December 2020, before the Alpha, Beta and Delta variants emerged in the United States.

Sequenced here: CD4+ T cells from PBMCs cultured with a peptide pool, sampled before COVID-19 vaccination. The receptors originated from a human donor who had a prior SARS-CoV-2 infection.

This chain joins TRBV7-3 and TRBJ2-7, with 7 bases aligning to TRBD2. Looked up from germline, CDR1 is SGHTA and CDR2 is FQGTGA. The CDR3 totals 15 residues. Germline trimming cut 3 bases from V and 1 base from J; bases unmatched to any gene: 6. The CDR3 sequence: CASSFGGGPSYEQYF. As DNA, the CDR3 is TGTGCCAGCAGCTTTGGGGGAGGGCCTTCCTACGAGCAGTACTTC.

The rearrangement uses TRBV3-1 (or the pseudogene TRBV3-2) and TRBJ2-3; 10 bases are a match to TRBD2. The germline V gene encodes CDR1 LGHDT and CDR2 YNNKEL (reference sequence). V was clipped by 2 bases and J by 0 bases; unmatched bases: 11. This CDR3 has 19 amino acids. The CDR3 sequence is CASSQSSGGQFSSTDTQYF. The CDR3 coding sequence is TGTGCCAGCAGCCAATCTAGCGGGGGCCAATTCTCTAGCACAGATACGCAGTATTTT.

The chain is built from TRBV7-8 and TRBJ2-5; D call uncertain. V was trimmed by 4 bases and J by 7 bases, leaving 13 bases between them. Germline V gene lookup returns CDR1 SGHVS and CDR2 FQNEAQ. The CDR3 runs to 13 residues. CDR3: CASSSYEGWTQYF. CDR3 DNA: TGTGCCAGCAGCTCCTACGAAGGGTGGACCCAGTACTTC.

The chain uses TRBV5-4 and TRBJ2-7; D gene unclear. The germline V gene has CDR1 SGHNT and CDR2 YYREEE (reference sequence). The ends were cut back, 0 bases at V and 8 bases at J, with 15 bases in the middle. The CDR3 is 14 amino acids. The CDR3: CASSLAPLDGQQYF. The CDR3 nucleotides read TGTGCCAGCAGCTTGGCCCCCCTTGATGGTCAGCAGTACTTC. Filled out from reference TRBV5-4 and TRBJ2-7, the complete variable domain reads ETGVTQSPTHLIKTRGQQVTLRCSSQSGHNTVSWYQQALGQGPQFIFQYYREEENGRGNFPPRFSGLQFPNYSSELNVNALELDDSALYLCASSLAPLDGQQYFGPGTRLTVT.

The rearrangement links TRBV19 to TRBJ1-5, with D unresolved. V was cut by 6 bases and J by 6 bases, with 12 bases left in between. Germline values: CDR1 LNHDA, CDR2 SQIVND (reference sequence). The CDR3 consists of 13 residues. The CDR3 spells CASSQNGPQPQHF. CDR3 nucleotide sequence: TGTGCCAGTAGCCAGAACGGGCCTCAGCCCCAGCATTTT.

The CDR3 region has the DNA TGTGCCAGCAGTGAAGCGTTTCCAGCAGATACAGATACGCAGTATTTT. This encodes CASSEAFPADTDTQYF. The rearrangement uses TRBV2 and TRBJ2-3; no firm D call. CDR1 is SNHLY and CDR2 is FYNNEI in the germline V gene. V dropped 0 bases and J dropped 3 bases, with 13 bases sitting between them. This CDR3 is built from 16 residues.

The genes are TRBV5-1 and TRBJ1-1; D gene ambiguous. V shed 2 bases and J shed 3 bases, with 11 bases lying between them. The length of the CDR3 is 14 residues. The germline CDR1 and CDR2 sequences are SGHRS and YFSETQ. The CDR3 DNA is TGCGCCAGCAGCTTTAGTGGTAGATACACTGAAGCTTTCTTT. Residues: CASSFSGRYTEAFF. Based on the CDR3 plus reference TRBV5-1 and TRBJ1-1, the full variable domain is KAGVTQTPRYLIKTRGQQVTLSCSPISGHRSVSWYQQTPGQGLQFLFEYFSETQRNKGNFPGRFSGRQFSNSRSEMNVSTLELGDSALYLCASSFSGRYTEAFFGQGTRLTVV.

This clone was observed a handful of times. The V and J genes are TRBV11-3 and TRBJ1-6, with 7 bases identical to TRBD1. This CDR3 is built from 16 residues. The J segment lost 6 bases and the V segment lost 4 bases, leaving 9 bases of the junction unmatched. Germline loops: CDR1 SGHNT, CDR2 YENEEA. CDR3 DNA sequence: TGTGCCAGCAGCTCCCGGGCCGGGACAGCTAATTCACCCCTCCACTTT. Its translation is CASSSRAGTANSPLHF. Complete variable domain (other parts from reference TRBV11-3 and TRBJ1-6): EAGVVQSPRYKIIEKKQPVAFWCNPISGHNTLYWYLQNLGQGPELLIRYENEEAVDDSQLPKDRFSAERLKGVDSTLKIQPAELGDSAVYLCASSSRAGTANSPLHFGNGTRLTVT.

This clone was detected only a few times. The chain couples TRBV9 to TRBJ2-1; D may correspond to TRBD1 or TRBD2 (5 bases each). CDR1 SGDLS and CDR2 YYNGEE come from the germline V gene. The CDR3 is 13 amino acids. V was cut by 7 bases and J by 3 bases, with 11 bases left in between. CDR3 sequence (DNA): TGTGCCAGCGCCAGGGACCACTACAATGAGCAGTTCTTC. Translating gives CASARDHYNEQFF.

This rearrangement joins TRBV28 to TRBJ2-1; 9 bases map to TRBD1. V shed 5 bases, J shed 8 bases, and the junction held 13 bases outside the gene matches. The CDR3 extends over 16 amino acids. Germline values: CDR1 MDHEN, CDR2 SYDVKM. CDR3 DNA sequence: TGTGCCAGCAGTCCTACGGGACAGGGAGTAGGCTATGAGCAGTTCTTC. Residues: CASSPTGQGVGYEQFF.

The chain combines TRBV6-5 with TRBJ2-7; no firm D call. The CDR3 runs to 13 residues. Germline CDR1 and CDR2: MNHEY and SVGAGI. V gave up 5 bases and J gave up 3 bases, with 11 bases separating them. This CDR3 reads CASSPPNFYEQYF. As DNA, the CDR3 is TGTGCCAGCAGTCCCCCAAACTTCTACGAGCAGTACTTC.

The sample holds a few counts of this clone. This CDR3 is CASSITSRKQFF. CDR3 DNA: TGTGCCAGTAGTATTACTAGCCGCAAGCAGTTCTTC. This chain links TRBV19 with TRBJ2-1; a weak D match, TRBD2 (6 bases). The CDR3 sequence is 12 residues long. Between the trimmed V and J ends, which lost 3 bases and 11 bases, there was a span of 11 bases. The germline V gene has CDR1 LNHDA and CDR2 SQIVND (reference sequence).

This sequence joins TRBV5-4 and TRBJ2-3; D gene uncertain. The length of the CDR3 is 13 residues. Between the trimmed V and J ends, which lost 4 bases and 1 base, there was a span of 7 bases. Per the germline V gene, CDR1 is SGHNT and CDR2 is YYREEE (reference sequence). The CDR3 spells CASSETGTDTQYF. The DNA for the CDR3 is TGTGCCAGCAGCGAGACGGGCACAGATACGCAGTATTTT.

The chain couples TRBV5-1 to TRBJ2-4; D gene ambiguous. V was trimmed by 4 bases and J by 5 bases, leaving 19 bases between them. The CDR3 is made up of 16 amino acids. CDR1 and CDR2 from the germline V gene are SGHRS and YFSETQ. In nucleotides, the CDR3 is TGCGCCAGCAGCCCGACCCCAGTGGGATGGGAAAACATTCAGTACTTC. Translated, it gives CASSPTPVGWENIQYF.

CDR3 residues: CASSRKTATSSGNTIYF. Written as DNA, the CDR3 is TGCGCCAGCAGCCGTAAAACAGCGACGAGCTCTGGAAACACCATATATTTT. This sequence joins TRBV5-1 and TRBJ1-3, with no clear D. The CDR3 contains 17 residues. Germline CDR1 and CDR2: SGHRS and YFSETQ. V lost 4 bases and J 0 bases, leaving 17 bases between the germline ends.

This chain uses TRBV7-8 with TRBJ2-7; 9 positions match TRBD2. CDR1 SGHVS and CDR2 FQNEAQ come from the germline V gene. Losses at the gene ends were 2 bases for V and 4 bases for J; bases not matched to a gene: 15. The CDR3 has 18 amino acids. The CDR3 nucleotides read TGTGCCAGCAGCTTATTACTTATCCCTAGCGGGATCGTATACGAGCAGTACTTC. Protein product: CASSLLLIPSGIVYEQYF.

This chain joins TRBV21-1 and TRBJ2-6; whether TRBD1, the table's D call, matches the DNA was not checked. TRBV21-1 is recorded as a pseudogene. CDR3 length: 17 amino acids. CDR3 sequence (DNA): TGTGCCAAGTCGCAGGATGAACGATTATCTGGGGCCAACGTCCTGACTTTC. Its protein is CAKSQDERLSGANVLTF.

V and J are TRBV7-9 and TRBJ2-3; TRBD2 matches 9 bases. The CDR3 covers 16 residues. Germline assignment: CDR1 SEHNR and CDR2 FQNEAQ (reference sequence). The V gene end was trimmed by 0 bases and the J gene end by 4 bases; junction bases not matched to a gene: 5. The CDR3, as DNA: TGTGCCAGCAGCTTAGCAGGCGGGGGGGCCCCAGATACGCAGTATTTT. Protein sequence: CASSLAGGGAPDTQYF. The full variable domain, its missing parts supplied by reference TRBV7-9 and TRBJ2-3, is DTGVSQNPRHKITKRGQNVTFRCDPISEHNRLYWYRQTLGQGPEFLTYFQNEAQLEKSRLLSDRFSAERPKGSFSTLEIQRTEQGDSAMYLCASSLAGGGAPDTQYFGPGTRLTVL.

The genes are TRBV27 and TRBJ2-5; D uncertain. This CDR3 spans 13 amino acids. The V gene lost 3 bases and the J gene lost 3 bases, with 8 bases spanning the gap. Germline V gene data show CDR1 as MNHEY and CDR2 as SMNVEV (reference sequence). As DNA, the CDR3 is TGTGCCAGCAGTTTGGGTCCCAAAGAGACCCAGTACTTC. Residues: CASSLGPKETQYF.

This chain links TRBV11-3 with TRBJ2-2; 7 positions agree with TRBD2. Germline V gene data show CDR1 as SGHNT and CDR2 as YENEEA. This CDR3 spans 14 amino acids. The ends lost 3 bases at V and 6 bases at J; junction bases unmatched: 4. In DNA form, the CDR3 reads TGTGCCAGCAGCTTCGCGGGAGAGGCCGGGGAGCTGTTTTTT. It yields the protein CASSFAGEAGELFF. The variable domain in full, with the rest retrieved from reference TRBV11-3 and TRBJ2-2, is EAGVVQSPRYKIIEKKQPVAFWCNPISGHNTLYWYLQNLGQGPELLIRYENEEAVDDSQLPKDRFSAERLKGVDSTLKIQPAELGDSAVYLCASSFAGEAGELFFGEGSRLTVL.

The chain joins TRBV11-3 to TRBJ2-4; 7 bases are a match to TRBD2. Germline V gene lookup returns CDR1 SGHNT and CDR2 YENEEA. The CDR3 is 17 amino acids. J was trimmed by 7 bases and V by 3 bases; bases with no gene match: 15. The CDR3 reads CASSFSSSGLRGNIQYF. The CDR3 DNA reads as TGTGCCAGCAGCTTTTCTTCTAGCGGACTTCGCGGGAACATTCAGTACTTC.

The chain is built from TRBV4-2 and TRBJ2-7; 11 nucleotides align to TRBD2. Looked up from germline, CDR1 is LGHNA and CDR2 is YNFKEQ. This CDR3 spans 15 amino acids. With V trimmed by 4 bases and J by 5 bases, 7 bases remained unmatched. The CDR3 is CASSRVAGGLDEQYF. The CDR3 DNA reads as TGTGCCAGCAGCCGAGTAGCGGGGGGGCTGGACGAGCAGTACTTC.

The chain uses TRBV7-2 and TRBJ1-5; D might be TRBD1 (6 bases). Germline V gives CDR1 SGHTA, CDR2 FQGNSA. V was shortened by 1 base and J by 5 bases, with 6 bases between the two germline ends. The length of the CDR3 is 13 residues. The CDR3 DNA reads TGTGCCAGCAGCTTAGAGGGGGATCAGCCCCAGCATTTT. Its translation: CASSLEGDQPQHF.

This clone has only a few counts. This chain joins TRBV5-6 and TRBJ1-2; the D is unclear. CDR3 size: 15 residues. Deletions cut 4 bases from V and 4 bases from J, with 17 bases between. CDR1 SGHDT and CDR2 YYEEEE come from the germline V gene. In DNA, the CDR3 is TGTGCCAGCAGCCGCACTATAAGGGCAAGCTATGGCTACACCTTC. Its protein product is CASSRTIRASYGYTF.